Presented here are 8 T cell receptor beta chains from one specimen sequenced in a study of blood T cell repertoires in COVID-19. Here immunoSEQ multiplex PCR was the method, and the copy in TCRdb shows in-frame clones only, minus some. The sample gives about 330,000 clones, 92% of which show up once; approximately 18% is in the top ten. Sequencing was carried out using PBMCs or T cells enriched from blood (not recorded which). These receptor sequences come from a woman aged 25-40 years who had recovered from COVID-19.

This chain connects TRBV10-3 to TRBJ2-1; D may be TRBD1 (6 bases). The CDR3 loop spans 14 amino acids. CDR1 ENHRY and CDR2 SYGVKD come from the germline V gene. Trimming took 5 bases from V and 5 from J, leaving 13 bases between them. The CDR3 DNA reads as TGTGCCATCAGTATCAGGGGATGGAACAATGAGCAGTTCTTC. Protein: CAISIRGWNNEQFF.

The chain uses TRBV18 and TRBJ2-1; 7 bases agree with TRBD1. CDR3 size: 15 residues. Germline assignment: CDR1 KGHSH and CDR2 LQKENI. After removal of 3 bases from V and 5 bases from J, the junction contained 7 bases not matched to a gene. DNA for the CDR3: TGTGCCAGCTCACCCCCCGGGACAGCTAACAATGAGCAGTTCTTC. This sequence encodes CASSPPGTANNEQFF.

The chain has TRBV11-2 and TRBJ1-1, with 7 bases lining up with TRBD1. J was trimmed by 7 bases and V by 6 bases; bases with no gene match: 11. Looked up from germline, CDR1 is SGHAT and CDR2 is FQNNGV. The CDR3 loop spans 14 amino acids. Written as DNA, the CDR3 is TGTGCCAGCAGACCTGCAGGGGGTTTCCGTGAAGCTTTCTTT. Its translation is CASRPAGGFREAFF.

The rearrangement uses TRBV28 and TRBJ2-1; D unclear. V gave up 7 bases and J gave up 4 bases, with 5 bases separating them. CDR3 length: 11 amino acids. Germline V CDR1 and CDR2: MDHEN, SYDVKM. In DNA form, the CDR3 reads TGTGCCAGCATCTTGTACAATGAGCAGTTCTTC. It encodes CASILYNEQFF.

The chain uses TRBV29-1 and TRBJ1-2; TRBD1 aligns across 8 bases. Trimming took 7 bases from V and 4 from J; bases not matched to a gene: 5. Germline loops: CDR1 SQVTM, CDR2 ANQGSEA. This CDR3 has 12 amino acids. CDR3 bases: TGCAGCGCCGCCGGGACAGGCTATGGCTACACCTTC. Translation: CSAAGTGYGYTF.

The gene calls are TRBV7-2 and TRBJ2-1, with D possibly matching TRBD2 (5 bases). This CDR3 comprises 13 residues. V was trimmed by 5 bases and J by 9 bases, leaving 14 bases between them. Germline V lookup: CDR1 SGHTA, CDR2 FQGNSA. For the CDR3, the DNA is TGTGCCAGCAGCCCGGGTGGGAGTACTGAGCAGTTCTTC. It specifies CASSPGGSTEQFF. Together with reference TRBV7-2 and TRBJ2-1, the CDR3 gives the full variable domain: GAGVSQSPSNKVTEKGKDVELRCDPISGHTALYWYRQSLGQGLEFLIYFQGNSAPDKSGLPSDRFSAERTGGSVSTLTIQRTQQEDSAVYLCASSPGGSTEQFFGPGTRLTVL.

The rearrangement joins TRBV5-1 to TRBJ2-3; 8 bases are a match to TRBD2. This CDR3 is built from 16 residues. V gave up 4 bases and J gave up 5 bases; unmatched junction bases: 12. In germline, CDR1 is SGHRS, CDR2 YFSETQ. This CDR3 is CASSAPSGPWEDTQYF. CDR3 nucleotides: TGCGCCAGCAGCGCCCCTAGCGGGCCTTGGGAAGATACGCAGTATTTT.

The chain carries TRBV5-1 and TRBJ1-2; D ambiguous. The V gene lost 4 bases and the J gene lost 5 bases, with 15 bases spanning the gap. The germline CDR1 and CDR2 sequences are SGHRS and YFSETQ. The CDR3 covers 14 residues. The CDR3 reads CASSPGAALYGYTF. Here the CDR3 DNA reads TGCGCCAGCAGCCCCGGCGCGGCTCTGTATGGCTACACCTTC.